The present T cell receptor beta chain was sequenced within a study of blood T cell repertoires in COVID-19. Across the study: PBMCs, B-cell-depleted T cells, or T cells provided the cDNA or gDNA that made up the material.

Germline lookup yields CDR1 SGDLS and CDR2 YYNGEE. Trimming took off 1 base at V and 0 bases at J, with 13 bases between the two ends. The CDR3 totals 17 residues. Here immunoSEQ multiplex PCR was the method, and the copy in TCRdb shows in-frame clones only, minus some. There are fewer than 350,000 clones in the sample; 88% occur only once, and less than 10% lies in the top ten. The clonotype was recovered from a man aged 18 to 35 with active or convalescent COVID-19. The chain joins TRBV9 to TRBJ2-2; perhaps TRBD2 as D (6 bases). The material sequenced was peripheral blood. The CDR3 loop is CASSVPLGGANTGELFF. DNA for the CDR3: TGTGCCAGCAGCGTACCTCTGGGGGGAGCGAACACCGGGGAGCTGTTTTTT.